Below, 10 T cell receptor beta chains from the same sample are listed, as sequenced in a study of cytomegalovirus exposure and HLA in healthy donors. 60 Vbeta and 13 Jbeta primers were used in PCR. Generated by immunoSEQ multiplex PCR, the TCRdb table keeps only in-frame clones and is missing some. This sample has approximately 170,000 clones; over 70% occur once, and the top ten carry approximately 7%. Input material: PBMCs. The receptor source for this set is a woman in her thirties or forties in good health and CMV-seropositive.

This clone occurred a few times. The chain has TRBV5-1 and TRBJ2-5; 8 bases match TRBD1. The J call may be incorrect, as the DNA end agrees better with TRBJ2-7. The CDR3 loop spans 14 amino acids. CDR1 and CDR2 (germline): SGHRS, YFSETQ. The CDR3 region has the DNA TGCGCCAGCAGCTGGACCGGGACAGGCAGCGAGCAGTACTTC. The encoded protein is CASSWTGTGSEQYF.

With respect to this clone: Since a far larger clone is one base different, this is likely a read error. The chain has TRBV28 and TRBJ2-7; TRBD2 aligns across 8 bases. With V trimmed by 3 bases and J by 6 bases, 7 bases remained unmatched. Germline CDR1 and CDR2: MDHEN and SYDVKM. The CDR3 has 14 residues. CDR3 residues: CASSFFHSGGEQYF. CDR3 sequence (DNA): TGTGCCAGCAGTTTTTTCCACAGCGGGGGCGAGCAGTACTTC.

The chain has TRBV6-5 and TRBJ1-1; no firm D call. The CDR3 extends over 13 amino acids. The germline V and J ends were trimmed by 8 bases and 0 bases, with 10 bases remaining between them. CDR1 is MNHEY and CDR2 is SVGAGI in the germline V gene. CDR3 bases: TGTGCCAGCCAACTCGGGGTGAACACTGAAGCTTTCTTT. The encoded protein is CASQLGVNTEAFF.

The CDR3 DNA reads as TGTGCCAGCAGGGACAGGGCGAACACTGAAGCTTTCTTT. Translated: CASRDRANTEAFF. The V and J genes are TRBV28 and TRBJ1-1; 8 bases fit TRBD1. With 6 bases clipped from V and 1 base from J, the junction kept 1 base outside the gene matches. Germline CDR1 reads MDHEN; CDR2 reads SYDVKM. The CDR3 spans 13 residues.

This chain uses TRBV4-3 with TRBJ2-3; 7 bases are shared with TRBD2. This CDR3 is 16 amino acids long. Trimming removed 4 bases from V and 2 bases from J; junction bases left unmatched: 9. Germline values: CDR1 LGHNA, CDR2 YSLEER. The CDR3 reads CASSLWTSVDTDTQYF. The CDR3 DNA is TGCGCCAGCAGCCTATGGACTAGTGTAGACACAGATACGCAGTATTTT.

Here the CDR3 DNA reads TGCAGCGTTGTGGGCACATTAACCTACGAGCAGTACTTC. Translation gives CSVVGTLTYEQYF. This chain links TRBV29-1 with TRBJ2-5; D uncertain. The J call may be wrong; the DNA end is better matched by TRBJ2-7. The CDR3 spans 13 residues. Germline-derived CDR1 and CDR2 are SQVTM and ANQGSEA.

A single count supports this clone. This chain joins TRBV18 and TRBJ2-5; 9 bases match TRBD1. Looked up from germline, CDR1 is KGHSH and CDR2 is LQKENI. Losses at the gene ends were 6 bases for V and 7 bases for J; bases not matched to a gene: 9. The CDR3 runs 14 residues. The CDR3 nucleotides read TGTGCCAGCTCTCCCCGGGACAGGGAAGGGACCCAGTACTTC. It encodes CASSPRDREGTQYF.

In DNA, the CDR3 is TGTGCCAGCAGCTTACAGACCGGGGAGCTGTTTTTT. The encoded protein is CASSLQTGELFF. This chain joins TRBV13 and TRBJ2-2, with unresolved D. The CDR3 spans 12 residues. The V gene lost 2 bases and the J gene lost 5 bases, with 3 bases spanning the gap. Germline V gene data show CDR1 as PRHDT and CDR2 as FYEKMQ (reference sequence).

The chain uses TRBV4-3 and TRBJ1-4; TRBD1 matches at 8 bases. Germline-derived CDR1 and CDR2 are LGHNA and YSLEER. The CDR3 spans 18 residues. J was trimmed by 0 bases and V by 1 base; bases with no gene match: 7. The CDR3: CASSQARDRPTTNEKLFF. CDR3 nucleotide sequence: TGCGCCAGCAGCCAAGCCCGGGACAGGCCCACAACTAATGAAAAACTGTTTTTT.

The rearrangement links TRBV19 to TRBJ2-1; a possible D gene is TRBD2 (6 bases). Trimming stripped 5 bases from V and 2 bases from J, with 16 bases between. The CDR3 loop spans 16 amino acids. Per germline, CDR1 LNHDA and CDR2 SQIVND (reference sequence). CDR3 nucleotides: TGTGCCAGTAGTGGACCGGGGGTAGAAACCTACAATGAGCAGTTCTTC. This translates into CASSGPGVETYNEQFF.